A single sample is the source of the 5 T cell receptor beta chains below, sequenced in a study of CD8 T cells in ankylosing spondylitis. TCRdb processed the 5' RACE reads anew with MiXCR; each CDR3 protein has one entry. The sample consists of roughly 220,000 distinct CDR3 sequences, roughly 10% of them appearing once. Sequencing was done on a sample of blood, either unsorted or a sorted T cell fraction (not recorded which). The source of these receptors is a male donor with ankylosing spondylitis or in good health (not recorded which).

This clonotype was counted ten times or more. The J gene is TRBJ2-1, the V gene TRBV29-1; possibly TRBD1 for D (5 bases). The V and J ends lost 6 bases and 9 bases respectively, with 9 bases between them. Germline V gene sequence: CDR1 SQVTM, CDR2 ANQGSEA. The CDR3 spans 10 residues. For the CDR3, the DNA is TGCAGCGTGGGGCAGACTGAGCAGTTCTTC. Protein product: CSVGQTEQFF.

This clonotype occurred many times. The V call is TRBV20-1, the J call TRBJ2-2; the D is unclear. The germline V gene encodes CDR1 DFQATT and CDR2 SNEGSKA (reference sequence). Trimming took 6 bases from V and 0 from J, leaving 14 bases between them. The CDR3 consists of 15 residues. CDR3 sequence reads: CSALGVPPNTGELFF. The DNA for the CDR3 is TGCAGTGCCCTAGGAGTGCCCCCGAACACCGGGGAGCTGTTTTTT.

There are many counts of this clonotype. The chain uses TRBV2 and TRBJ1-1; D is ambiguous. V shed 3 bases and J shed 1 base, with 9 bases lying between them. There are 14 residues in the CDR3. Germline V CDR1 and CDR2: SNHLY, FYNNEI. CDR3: CASSDPAANTEAFF. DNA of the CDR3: TGTGCCAGCAGTGACCCGGCGGCGAACACTGAAGCTTTCTTT.

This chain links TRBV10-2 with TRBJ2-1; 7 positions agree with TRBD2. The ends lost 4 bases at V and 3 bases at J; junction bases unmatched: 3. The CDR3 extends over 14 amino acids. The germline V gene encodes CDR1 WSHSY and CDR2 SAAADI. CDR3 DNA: TGCGCCAGCAGTGCGGTAGCGGGCTACAATGAGCAGTTCTTC. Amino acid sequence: CASSAVAGYNEQFF.

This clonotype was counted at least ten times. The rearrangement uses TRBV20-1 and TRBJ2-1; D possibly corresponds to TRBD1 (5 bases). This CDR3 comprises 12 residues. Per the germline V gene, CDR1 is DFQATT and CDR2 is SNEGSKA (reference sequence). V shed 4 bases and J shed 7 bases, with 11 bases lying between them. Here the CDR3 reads CSANRMVNEQFF. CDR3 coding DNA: TGCAGTGCTAACAGGATGGTAAATGAGCAGTTCTTC.